Below, 14 T cell receptor beta chains from the same sample are listed, as sequenced in a study of blood T cell repertoires in COVID-19. Here immunoSEQ multiplex PCR was the method, and the copy in TCRdb shows in-frame clones only, minus some. The sample contains about 150,000 clones, about 84% of which appear only once. The sample consisted of peripheral blood. Receptors were obtained from a woman aged 50 to 60 with acute or convalescent COVID-19.

The V gene is TRBV5-8, the J gene TRBJ1-1, with D possibly being TRBD1 (6 bases). There are 17 residues in the CDR3. Looked up from germline, CDR1 is SGHTS and CDR2 is YDEGEE. With 4 bases removed from V and 2 bases from J, the gap between germline ends came to 21 bases. In DNA, the CDR3 is TGTGCCAGCAGCCAAAACCCGGACAGCCAAGTTAACACTGAAGCTTTCTTT. This translates into CASSQNPDSQVNTEAFF.

This clone was picked up a small number of times. The rearrangement joins TRBV7-2 to TRBJ2-3; 7 bases fit TRBD1. This CDR3 has 14 amino acids. Germline CDR1 and CDR2: SGHTA and FQGNSA. Trimming removed 1 base from V and 8 bases from J; junction bases left unmatched: 6. The DNA for the CDR3 is TGTGCCAGCAGCTTAGGACAGGGTCAGGGTACGCAGTATTTT. Encoded protein: CASSLGQGQGTQYF.

This chain joins TRBV7-2 and TRBJ2-3; D perhaps matches TRBD2 (5 bases). V lost 3 bases to trimming and J lost 2 bases, with 12 bases between them. Germline V lookup: CDR1 SGHTA, CDR2 FQGNSA. The CDR3 sequence is 15 residues long. CDR3 protein: CASSLNGIHTDTQYF. The CDR3 DNA follows: TGTGCCAGCAGCTTGAACGGGATCCACACAGATACGCAGTATTTT.

The chain links TRBV5-5 to TRBJ1-5; D is possibly TRBD1 (5 bases). The CDR3 loop spans 20 amino acids. Trimming stripped 4 bases from V and 3 bases from J, with 29 bases between. The germline V gene encodes CDR1 SGHKS and CDR2 YYEKEE (reference sequence). The DNA of the CDR3 is TGTGCCAGCAGCGCCGTGGGGGGTGTTGTGGGTAGGACGACCAATCAGCCCCAGCATTTT. Translated: CASSAVGGVVGRTTNQPQHF.

A few counts support this clone. This sequence joins TRBV19 and TRBJ1-5; D is unclear. Trimming pared 5 bases from V and 7 bases from J, leaving 12 bases between. CDR1 is LNHDA, CDR2 SQIVND, per germline (reference sequence). The CDR3 is 13 amino acids. This chain's CDR3 is CASSGGVEQPQHF. As DNA, the CDR3 is TGTGCCAGTAGTGGCGGGGTCGAGCAGCCCCAGCATTTT.

V gene TRBV27 combines with J gene TRBJ2-1; tentatively, D is TRBD1 (5 bases). The ends were cut back, 4 bases at V and 5 bases at J, with 24 bases in the middle. Germline loops: CDR1 MNHEY, CDR2 SMNVEV (reference sequence). The CDR3 is made up of 18 amino acids. The DNA of the CDR3 is TGTGCCAGCAGTTCCCATATCCCGGCCGTAGGGGTGGACAATGAGCAGTTCTTC. It yields the protein CASSSHIPAVGVDNEQFF.

The chain joins TRBV6-5 to TRBJ1-5; the D gene is possibly TRBD1 (6 bases). CDR3 length equals 15 residues. Trimming removed 2 bases from V and 1 base from J, with 9 bases in between. The germline V gene has CDR1 MNHEY and CDR2 SVGAGI. CDR3 DNA: TGTGCCAGCAGTTACCAGGGGTTGAGCAATCAGCCCCAGCATTTT. It specifies CASSYQGLSNQPQHF.

The V and J genes are TRBV3-1 (or the pseudogene TRBV3-2) and TRBJ1-3; TRBD1 might be the D (5 bases). With 3 bases removed from V and 0 bases from J, the gap between germline ends came to 9 bases. Germline lookup yields CDR1 LGHDT and CDR2 YNNKEL (reference sequence). The CDR3 has 15 residues. The CDR3 is CASSQDTLSGNTIYF. The CDR3 nucleotides are TGTGCCAGCAGCCAGGACACACTCTCTGGAAACACCATATATTTT.

The CDR3 DNA is TGTGCCACCATGGGACAGGTGAGCATGAACACTGAAGCTTTCTTT. It specifies CATMGQVSMNTEAFF. The chain uses TRBV6-5 and TRBJ1-1; the match to TRBD1 covers 8 bases. Germline lookup yields CDR1 MNHEY and CDR2 SVGAGI. The V segment lost 10 bases and the J segment 0 bases; nucleotides outside the gene matches: 10. There are 15 residues in the CDR3.

This sequence joins TRBV5-6 and TRBJ2-3, with a tentative D call TRBD2 (5 bases). The CDR3 has 16 amino acids. The V and J ends lost 3 bases and 2 bases respectively, with 16 bases between them. Germline CDR1 SGHDT, CDR2 YYEEEE. This CDR3 reads CASSYPQAAYTDTQYF. The CDR3 DNA reads TGTGCCAGCAGCTACCCCCAAGCGGCCTACACAGATACGCAGTATTTT.

This rearrangement joins TRBV3-1 (or the pseudogene TRBV3-2) to TRBJ2-7, with D unresolved. The germline V and J ends were trimmed by 2 bases and 3 bases, with 5 bases remaining between them. The CDR3 runs to 12 residues. The germline CDR1 and CDR2 sequences are LGHDT and YNNKEL (reference sequence). The CDR3 coding sequence is TGTGCCAGCAGCCAAACAAACTACGAGCAGTACTTC. Encoded protein: CASSQTNYEQYF.

The chain uses TRBV7-8 and TRBJ2-5; 12 bases agree with TRBD2. The V and J ends lost 1 base and 4 bases, in that order; junction bases with no gene match: 7. The CDR3 is made up of 17 amino acids. CDR1 and CDR2 (germline): SGHVS, FQNEAQ. The CDR3 is CASSLGLAGGPGETQYF. The CDR3 bases are TGTGCCAGCAGCTTAGGGCTAGCGGGGGGGCCAGGAGAGACCCAGTACTTC. Supplemented by reference TRBV7-8 and TRBJ2-5, the full variable domain reads GAGVSQSPRYKVAKRGQDVALRCDPISGHVSLFWYQQALGQGPEFLTYFQNEAQLDKSGLPSDRFFAERPEGSVSTLKIQRTQQEDSAVYLCASSLGLAGGPGETQYFGPGTRLLVL.

V usage is TRBV28 and J usage is TRBJ1-2; 8 bases align to TRBD1. The CDR3 is 14 residues long. The V gene end was trimmed by 3 bases and the J gene end by 4 bases; junction bases not matched to a gene: 4. Germline values: CDR1 MDHEN, CDR2 SYDVKM. CDR3 bases: TGTGCCAGCAGTTTGGCAGGGACAGGCTATGGCTACACCTTC. Protein: CASSLAGTGYGYTF.

The chain joins TRBV4-2 to TRBJ1-5; a possible D gene is TRBD1 (6 bases). The V end was cut by 0 bases, the J end by 6 bases, with 12 bases between. Germline-derived CDR1 and CDR2 are LGHNA and YNFKEQ. This CDR3 spans 15 amino acids. In DNA form, the CDR3 reads TGTGCCAGCAGCCAAGAGTGGGGGGGCGGTCAGCCCCAGCATTTT. This gives the protein CASSQEWGGGQPQHF.